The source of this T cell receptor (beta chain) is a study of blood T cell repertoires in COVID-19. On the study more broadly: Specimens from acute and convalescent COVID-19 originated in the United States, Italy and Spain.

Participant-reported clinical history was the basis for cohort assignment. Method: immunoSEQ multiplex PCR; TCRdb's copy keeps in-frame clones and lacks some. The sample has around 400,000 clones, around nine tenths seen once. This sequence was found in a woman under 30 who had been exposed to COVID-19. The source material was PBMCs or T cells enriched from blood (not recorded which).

The CDR3: CASSLVAGVTYEQYF. CDR3 sequence (DNA): TGTGCCAGCAGCTTAGTAGCGGGGGTTACCTACGAGCAGTACTTC. The chain has TRBV11-3 and TRBJ2-7, with TRBD2 matching over 9 bases. With V trimmed by 1 base and J by 2 bases, 3 bases remained unmatched. The CDR3 is made up of 15 amino acids. Germline loops: CDR1 SGHNT, CDR2 YENEEA.